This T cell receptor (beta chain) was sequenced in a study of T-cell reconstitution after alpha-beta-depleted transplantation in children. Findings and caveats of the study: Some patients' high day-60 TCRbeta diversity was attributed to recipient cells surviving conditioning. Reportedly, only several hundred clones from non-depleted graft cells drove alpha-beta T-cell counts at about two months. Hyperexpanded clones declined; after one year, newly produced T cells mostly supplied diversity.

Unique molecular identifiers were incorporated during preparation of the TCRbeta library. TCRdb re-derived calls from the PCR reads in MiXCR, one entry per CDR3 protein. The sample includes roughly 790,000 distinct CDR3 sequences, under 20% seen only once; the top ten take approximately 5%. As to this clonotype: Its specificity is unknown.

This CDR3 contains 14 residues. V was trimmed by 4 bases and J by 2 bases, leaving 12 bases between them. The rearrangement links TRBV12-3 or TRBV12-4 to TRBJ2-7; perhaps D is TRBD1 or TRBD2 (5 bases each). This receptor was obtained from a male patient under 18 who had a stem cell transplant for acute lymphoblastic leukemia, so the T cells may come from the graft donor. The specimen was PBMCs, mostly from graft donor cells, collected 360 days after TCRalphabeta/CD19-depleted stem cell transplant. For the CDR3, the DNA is TGTGCCAGCAGTTACCGGGACGGCACCTACGAGCAGTACTTC. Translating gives CASSYRDGTYEQYF.